This TCR beta chain came from a study of beta chain features in type 1 diabetes. Reverse transcription of all isolated RNA meant that expressed TCRB transcripts were sequenced. The table came from immunoSEQ multiplex PCR; TCRdb's copy has only in-frame clones and leaves some out. The table has 600,000 to 700,000 clones, over 10% seen once. Germline CDR1 is GTSNPN and CDR2 is SVGIG (reference sequence). The V gene lost 1 base and the J gene lost 14 bases, with 12 bases spanning the gap. The CDR3 extends over 11 amino acids. Study-wide points: Moderate yet significant TCRB CDR3 shortening was seen in Type 1 diabetes patients in all four CD4+ subsets.

On this clone itself: Its target is not known.

The chain joins TRBV30 to TRBJ2-1; perhaps TRBD2 as D (5 bases). The receptor comes from a man aged 30-40 years with type 1 diabetes. Sequencing used naive CD4+ T cells from blood. The CDR3, as DNA: TGTGCCTGGAGTGCTGGATCCGGGAAGTTCTTC. It specifies CAWSAGSGKFF.